This section outlines one TCR beta chain sequence together with its context. This clonotype is identified as medium-sized (0.01 to 0.1%). What antigen it recognizes has not been identified. Within one base of it there is no much larger clone, and no base qualities were kept. CD3+ T cells were first rested overnight at less than 3 million cells/mL in RPMI 1640 without fetal bovine serum. MACS immunomagnetic beads were used according to the manufacturer's instructions to isolate CD3+ T cells from PBMCs. The sample originates from a study of T cell repertoires and leukemia-associated antigens (dated by TCRdb to 2018 to 2020). For the study in its entirety: Per sample, about 5.1 to 6.6 million read pairs and about 3.3 to 5.0 million effective reads were obtained, for 15 million to 20 million effective reads in total. Using in vitro peptide stimulation of healthy T cells, the study sought to determine the antigen recognized by a TCR Vbeta21 clone earlier detected in CML patients. What the work shows at the level of the full study, not this receptor alone: The four groups showed no significant differences in numbers of Vbeta genes (about 60), Jbeta genes (approximately 13), VDJ rearrangements, or unique CDR3s. The antigen specificity and function of the expanded clones were not directly tested and needed further investigation.

TRIzol reagent was used to extract total RNA from the cultured T cells. 5' rapid amplification of cDNA ends (5'RACE) was the method used to amplify TCRbeta libraries from the RNA. Library concentration and integrity were checked with Qubit, an Agilent instrument, and quantitative PCR before sequencing. Qualified libraries were sequenced on Illumina HiSeq or MiSeq by a commercial service provider. The published analysis was carried out like this. TCR sequences in each sample were identified using MiXCR version 1.8.2. To qualify, a clone needed a CDR3 longer than four amino acids, an in-frame nucleotide length, and no stop codon. A read containing the complete CDR3 structure was defined as an effective read. RT-PCR with 24 Vbeta primers, GeneScan spectratyping, and Sanger sequencing were used to validate the expanded clones. The public reads were reprocessed in TCRdb via fastp at Q25 and MiXCR, keeping in-frame beta chains. Merged by CDR3 protein, the rows form single entries marked with the most common genes and DNA. TCRdb, rather than the study authors, made the V and J calls. The sample table records 13,000 to 15,000 distinct CDR3 sequences; roughly 38% of these occur just once. Around a tenth of the sample is taken by the ten largest.

The CDR3 numbers 13 residues from cysteine through phenylalanine. Only the CDR3 part of the read is kept: 39 bases, read in frame from the first base. CDR1 and CDR2, looked up from the germline V gene (reference sequence), are DFQATT and SNEGSKA. Cut back by 2 bases and 5 bases, the V and J ends lie 10 bases apart. This TCR came from a female donor in good health. The chain is made from TRBV20-1 and TRBJ1-5, with the D gene not confidently named. What was sequenced was CD3+ T cells sorted from blood and cultured. The DNA is TGCAGTGCTAGAACGACATTGGATCAGCCCCAGCATTTT. Translated, it reads CSARTTLDQPQHF.